A selection of T cell receptor beta chains follows, all from one sample in a study of human T cells and chemical hapten exposure. TCRdb analysed the RACE reads with MiXCR anew, one entry per CDR3 protein. This sample carries tens of thousands of distinct CDR3 sequences, 5.5% of them seen once, and the ten largest clones take roughly 12%. The material sequenced was whole blood. The receptors were sampled from a human donor in good health. Some clones in this sample may be carry-over from other donors' samples. CDR3s include the opening cysteine and the closing phenylalanine or tryptophan. D genes are given only for firm matches. Size values are once, few and many counts, or a class for expanded clones, and some rows have none.

j_call clone_size d_call v_call cdr3_nt cdr3_aa
TRBJ1-1 . . TRBV6-2/TRBV6-3 TGTGCCAGCAGTTCCTACGACACTGAAGCTTTCTTT CASSSYDTEAFF
TRBJ2-2 many TRBD2 TRBV29-1 TGCAGCGTAAGACTAGCGGGAGTCAGCACCGGGGAGCTGTTTTTT CSVRLAGVSTGELFF
TRBJ1-2 many . TRBV5-1 TGCGCCAGCAGCTTCGAAGGGGGATATGGCTACACCTTC CASSFEGGYGYTF
TRBJ1-1 many . TRBV29-1 TGCAGCGCTAAACAGGGAACCACAACTGTGGACACTGAAGCTTTCTTT CSAKQGTTTVDTEAFF
TRBJ1-5 many . TRBV7-7 TGTGCTAGCAGCTTAGCGGAAAATCAGCCCCAGCATTTT CASSLAENQPQHF
TRBJ2-7 many . TRBV6-1 TGTGCCAGCAGTGAAGGAGTGACGGGTGGCTACGAGCAGTACTTC CASSEGVTGGYEQYF
TRBJ2-2 many TRBD1 TRBV4-3 TGCGCCAGCAGCCACGGGACAGACCACCGGGAGCTGTTTTTT CASSHGTDHRELFF
TRBJ2-7 many TRBD2 TRBV6-2/TRBV6-3 TGTGCCAGCAGTTACTCCGGGACTAGCGGGTTCTACGAGCAGTACTTC CASSYSGTSGFYEQYF
TRBJ2-3 many . TRBV5-1 TGCGCCAGCAGCAACCCTTCGAGCACAGATACGCAGTATTTT CASSNPSSTDTQYF
TRBJ1-2 . . TRBV12-3/TRBV12-4 TGTGCCAGCAGTTCTGGGGACTATGGCTACACCTTC CASSSGDYGYTF
TRBJ2-7 many . TRBV5-1 TGCGCCAGCAGCTACCAGACAGCGACCTACGAGCAGTACTTC CASSYQTATYEQYF
TRBJ2-3 many TRBD2 TRBV2 TGTGCCAGCAGACCAAACCGACTAGCGGCAGATACGCAGTATTTT CASRPNRLAADTQYF
TRBJ2-1 few . TRBV24-1 TGTGCCACCAGTGACAGGGGGGACAATGAGCAGTTCTTC CATSDRGDNEQFF
TRBJ1-6 many TRBD1 TRBV6-5 TGTGCCAGCAGTTCAGGGGGGCGATCACCCCTCCACTTT CASSSGGRSPLHF
TRBJ2-6 . . TRBV11-2 TGTGCCAGCAGCTTAGGTCGTGGCAGGCTCGGGGCCAACGTCCTGACTTTC CASSLGRGRLGANVLTF
TRBJ1-5 many . TRBV7-6 TGTGCCAGCAGCTTAGGGACGGATAGCAATCAGCCCCAGCATTTT CASSLGTDSNQPQHF
TRBJ1-2 . . TRBV6-5 TGTGCCAGCAGTTACGATGGGGGCTATGGCTACACCTTC CASSYDGGYGYTF
TRBJ2-7 many . TRBV5-8 TGTGCCAGCAGCTTGGCCGGGGATTCGTTCTACGAGCAGTACTTC CASSLAGDSFYEQYF
TRBJ1-1 many . TRBV5-1 TGCGCCAGCAGCTTCGTGGGGGTTACTGAAGCTTTCTTT CASSFVGVTEAFF